This TCR beta chain was found in a study of blood T cell repertoires in COVID-19 (dated by TCRdb to 2019 to 2021). In the study overall: Samples covering the acute and convalescent phases of COVID-19 were provided by collaborators in the United States, Italy and Spain. The prospective study material was composed of cDNA or gDNA derived from T cells, B-cell-depleted T cells, or PBMCs. Subjects who had been exposed to COVID-19, were actively infected with it, or had recovered from it provided the deeply sampled blood TCRbeta repertoires that made up the dataset. The repertoires were released in a freely available public database intended as a resource for research on the immune response to SARS-CoV-2. Samples came from the ongoing ImmuneRACE study (first 160 participants) plus 1,254 subjects from 6 global collaborators. Nearly every sample came with metadata listing a de-identified subject ID, COVID-19 status, age in years and sex. Where HLA class I and class II types were available, the types were taken from metadata supplied by the sample provider, not from assay-based typing. The research as a whole found: Clinical and demographic metadata were provided uncurated, with the amount varying by source and participant.

Whole blood was collected in K2EDTA tubes by collaborating institutions according to the institutions' own protocols. For TCRbeta analysis, collaborators shipped samples in one of three forms: frozen whole blood, isolated PBMCs, or DNA extracted from either of those sample types. TCRbeta CDR3 regions were amplified from genomic DNA using the immunoSEQ Assay, a bias-controlled multiplex PCR. Concerning the study's data processing: The number of nucleated cells in each sample was estimated by amplification of reference gene primers within the assay. Sequence reads were collapsed and filtered to measure the absolute abundance of every unique TCRbeta CDR3 rearrangement. For each sample, productive Simpson clonality was calculated as the square root of Simpson's diversity index over productive rearrangements. This immuneACCESS table, as held by TCRdb, lists in-frame sequences with V and J called but not all clones. Of the missing ones, under half trace to an unresolved V gene in checked studies; the others have no known cause. That table is the source of V, J and clone size, and D and trimming were worked out from the DNA. This sample has around 71,000 clones in its table, and about 79% of those were observed once. Clones ranked in the top ten supply 28% of the sample.

The germline V gene encodes CDR1 MNHEY and CDR2 SMNVEV (reference sequence). Compared with germline, V lacks 6 bases and J lacks 5 bases; bases without a gene match: 7. The CDR3, cysteine through phenylalanine, is 13 amino acids long. The CDR3 DNA has 39 bases and is translated from base 1. This clone was seen once. Which antigen it targets is not known. It has no much larger one-base neighbor in the sample; base qualities were not kept. The V and J segments used are TRBV27 and TRBJ2-7, and 7 junction bases match TRBD1. Sequencing used peripheral blood. The clonotype comes from a man aged 65 to 85 with acute or convalescent COVID-19. Here the CDR3 is given as CASRYRGEDEQYF. The DNA reads TGTGCCAGCAGGTACAGGGGAGAGGACGAGCAGTACTTC.